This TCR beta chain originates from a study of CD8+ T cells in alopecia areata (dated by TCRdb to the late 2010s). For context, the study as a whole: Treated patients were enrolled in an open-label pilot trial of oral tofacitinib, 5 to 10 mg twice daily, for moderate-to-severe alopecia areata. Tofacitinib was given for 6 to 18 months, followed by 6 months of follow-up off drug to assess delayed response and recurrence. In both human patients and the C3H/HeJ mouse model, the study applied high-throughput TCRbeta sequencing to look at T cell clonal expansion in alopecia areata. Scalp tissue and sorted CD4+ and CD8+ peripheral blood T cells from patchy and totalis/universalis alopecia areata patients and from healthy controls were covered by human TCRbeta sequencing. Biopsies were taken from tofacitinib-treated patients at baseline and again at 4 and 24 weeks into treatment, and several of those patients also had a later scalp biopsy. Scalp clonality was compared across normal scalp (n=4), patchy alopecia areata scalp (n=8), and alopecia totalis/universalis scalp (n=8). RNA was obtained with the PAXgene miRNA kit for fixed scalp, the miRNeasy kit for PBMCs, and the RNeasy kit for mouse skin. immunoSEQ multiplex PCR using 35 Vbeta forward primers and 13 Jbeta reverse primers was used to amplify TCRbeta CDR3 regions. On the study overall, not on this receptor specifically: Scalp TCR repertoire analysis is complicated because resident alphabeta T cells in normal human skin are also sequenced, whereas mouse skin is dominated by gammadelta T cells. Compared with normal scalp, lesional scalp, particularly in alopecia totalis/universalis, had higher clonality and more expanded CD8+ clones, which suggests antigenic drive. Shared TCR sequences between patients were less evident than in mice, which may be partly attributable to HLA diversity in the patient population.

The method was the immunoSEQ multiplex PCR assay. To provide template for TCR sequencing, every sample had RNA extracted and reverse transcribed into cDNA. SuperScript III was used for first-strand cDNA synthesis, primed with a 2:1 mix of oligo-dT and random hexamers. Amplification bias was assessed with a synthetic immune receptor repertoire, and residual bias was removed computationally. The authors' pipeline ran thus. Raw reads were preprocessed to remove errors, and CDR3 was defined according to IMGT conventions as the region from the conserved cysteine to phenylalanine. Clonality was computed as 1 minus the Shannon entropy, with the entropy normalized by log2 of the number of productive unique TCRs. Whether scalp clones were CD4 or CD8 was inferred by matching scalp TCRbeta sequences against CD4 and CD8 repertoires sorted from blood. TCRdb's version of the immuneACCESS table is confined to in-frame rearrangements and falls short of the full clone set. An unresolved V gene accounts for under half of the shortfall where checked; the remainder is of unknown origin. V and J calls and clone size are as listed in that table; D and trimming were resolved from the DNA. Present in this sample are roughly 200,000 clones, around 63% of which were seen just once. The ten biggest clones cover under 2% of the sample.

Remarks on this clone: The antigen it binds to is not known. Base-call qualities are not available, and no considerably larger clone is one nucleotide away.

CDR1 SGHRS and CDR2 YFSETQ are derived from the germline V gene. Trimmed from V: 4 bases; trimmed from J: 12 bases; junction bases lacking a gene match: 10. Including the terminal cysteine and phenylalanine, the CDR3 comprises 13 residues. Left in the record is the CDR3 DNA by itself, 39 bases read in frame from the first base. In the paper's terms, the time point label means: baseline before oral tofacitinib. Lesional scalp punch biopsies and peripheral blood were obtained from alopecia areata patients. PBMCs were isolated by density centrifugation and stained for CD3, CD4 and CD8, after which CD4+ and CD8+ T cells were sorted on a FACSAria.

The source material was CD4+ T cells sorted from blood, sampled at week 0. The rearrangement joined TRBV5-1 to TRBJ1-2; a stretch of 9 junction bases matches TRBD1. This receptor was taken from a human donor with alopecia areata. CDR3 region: CASSQGQGLRDTF. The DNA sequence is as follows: TGCGCCAGCAGCCAGGGACAGGGCCTTCGCGACACCTTC.